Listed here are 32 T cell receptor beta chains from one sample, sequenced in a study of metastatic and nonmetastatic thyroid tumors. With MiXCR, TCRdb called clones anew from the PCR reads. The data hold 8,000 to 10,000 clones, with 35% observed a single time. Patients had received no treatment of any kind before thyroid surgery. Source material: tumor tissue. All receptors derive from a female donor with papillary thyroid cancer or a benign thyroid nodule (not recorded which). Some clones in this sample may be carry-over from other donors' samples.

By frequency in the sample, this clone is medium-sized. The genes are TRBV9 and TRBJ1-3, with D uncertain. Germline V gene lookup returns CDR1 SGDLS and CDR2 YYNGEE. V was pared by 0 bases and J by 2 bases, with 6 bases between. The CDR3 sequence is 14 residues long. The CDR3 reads CASSVGEAGNTIYF. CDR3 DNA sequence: TGTGCCAGCAGCGTAGGGGAGGCTGGAAACACCATATATTTT.

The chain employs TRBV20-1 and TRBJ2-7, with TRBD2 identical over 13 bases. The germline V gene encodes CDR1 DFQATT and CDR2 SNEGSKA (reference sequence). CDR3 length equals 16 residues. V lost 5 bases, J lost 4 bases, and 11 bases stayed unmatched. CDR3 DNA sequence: TGCAGTGCTTCCGGACTAGCGGGAGCTAAAAAGTACGAGCAGTACTTC. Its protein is CSASGLAGAKKYEQYF.

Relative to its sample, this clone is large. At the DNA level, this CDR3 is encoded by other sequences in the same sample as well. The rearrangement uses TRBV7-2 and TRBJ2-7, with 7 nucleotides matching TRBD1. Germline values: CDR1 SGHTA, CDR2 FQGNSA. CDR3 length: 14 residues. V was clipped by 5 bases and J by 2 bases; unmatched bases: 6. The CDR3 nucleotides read TGTGCCAGCAGCCCGACAGGGTCACCCTACGAGCAGTACTTC. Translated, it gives CASSPTGSPYEQYF.

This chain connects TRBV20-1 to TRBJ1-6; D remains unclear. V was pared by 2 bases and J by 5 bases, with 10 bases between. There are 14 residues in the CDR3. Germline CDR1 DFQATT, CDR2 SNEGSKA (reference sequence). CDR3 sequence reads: CSARPAGNNSPLHF. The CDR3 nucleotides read TGCAGTGCTAGACCGGCGGGTAATAATTCACCCCTCCACTTT.

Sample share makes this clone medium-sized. The CDR3 reads CASSTTSGGYNEQFF. CDR3 coding DNA: TGTGCCAGCAGTACTACTAGCGGGGGCTACAATGAGCAGTTCTTC. The chain uses TRBV6-1 and TRBJ2-1; 11 bases line up with TRBD2. Germline V CDR1 and CDR2: MNHNS, SASEGT. This CDR3 is built from 15 residues. V dropped 5 bases and J dropped 3; count of bases not matched to a gene: 3.

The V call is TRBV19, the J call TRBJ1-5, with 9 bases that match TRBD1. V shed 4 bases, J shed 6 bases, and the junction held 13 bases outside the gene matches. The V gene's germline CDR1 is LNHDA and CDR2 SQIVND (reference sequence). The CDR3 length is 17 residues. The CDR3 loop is CASSSRTGVVGGQPQHF. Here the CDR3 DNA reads TGTGCCAGTAGTAGCCGGACAGGGGTGGTAGGAGGTCAGCCCCAGCATTTT.

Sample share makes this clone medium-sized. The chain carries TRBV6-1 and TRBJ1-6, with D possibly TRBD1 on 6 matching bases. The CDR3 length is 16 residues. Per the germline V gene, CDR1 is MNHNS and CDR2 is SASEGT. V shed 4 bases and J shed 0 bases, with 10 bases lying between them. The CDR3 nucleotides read TGTGCCAGCAGTGGCAGGGGAGGCTCCTATAATTCACCCCTCCACTTT. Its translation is CASSGRGGSYNSPLHF.

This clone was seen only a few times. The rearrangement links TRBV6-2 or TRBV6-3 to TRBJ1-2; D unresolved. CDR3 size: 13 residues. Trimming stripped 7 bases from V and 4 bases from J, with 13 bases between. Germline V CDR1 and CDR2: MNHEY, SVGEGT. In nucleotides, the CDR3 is TGTGCCAGCACCTCCGGGTTGTTCTATGGCTACACCTTC. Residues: CASTSGLFYGYTF.

The CDR3 reads CSARGGGRNEQYV. DNA for the CDR3: TGCAGTGCTAGAGGAGGGGGAAGGAACGAGCAGTACGTC. The chain uses TRBV20-1 and TRBJ2-7; a possible D gene is TRBD1 (6 bases). The CDR3 has 13 residues. The V gene's germline CDR1 is DFQATT and CDR2 SNEGSKA (reference sequence). V dropped 1 base and J dropped 5 bases, with 12 bases sitting between them.

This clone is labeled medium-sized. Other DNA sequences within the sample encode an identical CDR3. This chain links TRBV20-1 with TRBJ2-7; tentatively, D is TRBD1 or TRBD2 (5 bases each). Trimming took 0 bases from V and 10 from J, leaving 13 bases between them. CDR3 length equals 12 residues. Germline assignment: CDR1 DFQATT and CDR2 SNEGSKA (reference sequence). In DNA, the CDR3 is TGCAGTGCTAGAGATCGGGACGGCTCACAGTACTTC. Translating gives CSARDRDGSQYF.

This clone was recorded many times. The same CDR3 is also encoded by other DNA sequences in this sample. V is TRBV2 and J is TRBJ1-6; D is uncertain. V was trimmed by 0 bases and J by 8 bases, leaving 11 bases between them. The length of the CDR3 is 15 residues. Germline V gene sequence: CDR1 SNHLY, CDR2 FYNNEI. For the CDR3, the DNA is TGTGCCAGCAGTGAAGCGCAAGGGTCCGATTCACCCCTCCACTTT. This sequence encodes CASSEAQGSDSPLHF.

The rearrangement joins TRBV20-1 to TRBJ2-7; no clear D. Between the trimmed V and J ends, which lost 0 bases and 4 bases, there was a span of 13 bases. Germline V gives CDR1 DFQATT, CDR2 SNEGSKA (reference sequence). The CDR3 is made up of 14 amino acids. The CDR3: CSARDRVTFYEQYF. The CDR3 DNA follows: TGCAGTGCTAGAGATCGGGTCACCTTTTACGAGCAGTACTTC.

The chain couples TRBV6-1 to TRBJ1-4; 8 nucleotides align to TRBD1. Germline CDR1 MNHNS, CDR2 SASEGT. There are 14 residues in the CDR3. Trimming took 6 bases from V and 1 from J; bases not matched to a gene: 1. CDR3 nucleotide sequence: TGTGCCAGCAGAGGACAGGGAACTAATGAAAAACTGTTTTTT. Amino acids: CASRGQGTNEKLFF.

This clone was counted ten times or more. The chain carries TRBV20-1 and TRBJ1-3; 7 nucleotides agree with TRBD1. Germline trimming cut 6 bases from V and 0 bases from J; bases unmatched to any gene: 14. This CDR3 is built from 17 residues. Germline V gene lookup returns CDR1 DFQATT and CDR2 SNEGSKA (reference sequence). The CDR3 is CSAIGTDRPLSGNTIYF. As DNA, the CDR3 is TGCAGTGCCATAGGGACGGACAGGCCACTCTCTGGAAACACCATATATTTT.

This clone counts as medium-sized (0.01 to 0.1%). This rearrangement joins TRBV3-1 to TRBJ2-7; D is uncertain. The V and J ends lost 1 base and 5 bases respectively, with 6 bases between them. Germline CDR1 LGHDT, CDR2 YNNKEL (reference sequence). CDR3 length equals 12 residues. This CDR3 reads CASSQVGNEQYF. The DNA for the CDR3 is TGTGCCAGCAGCCAAGTGGGTAACGAGCAGTACTTC.

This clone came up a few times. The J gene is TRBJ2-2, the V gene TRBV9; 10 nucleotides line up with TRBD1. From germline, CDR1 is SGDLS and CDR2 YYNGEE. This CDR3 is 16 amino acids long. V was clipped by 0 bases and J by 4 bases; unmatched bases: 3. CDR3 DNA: TGTGCCAGCAGCGTAGGAGGGACAGGGGCCACCGGGGAGCTGTTTTTT. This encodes CASSVGGTGATGELFF.

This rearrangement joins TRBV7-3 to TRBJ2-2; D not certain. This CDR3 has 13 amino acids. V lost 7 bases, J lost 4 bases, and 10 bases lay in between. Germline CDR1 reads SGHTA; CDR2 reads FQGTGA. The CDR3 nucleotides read TGTGCCAGCATGCGCTTAACCACCGGGGAGCTGTTTTTT. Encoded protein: CASMRLTTGELFF.

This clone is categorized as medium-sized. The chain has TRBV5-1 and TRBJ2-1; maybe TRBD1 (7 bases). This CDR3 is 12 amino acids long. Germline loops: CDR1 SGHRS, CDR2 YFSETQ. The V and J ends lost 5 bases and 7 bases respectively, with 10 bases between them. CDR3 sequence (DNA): TGCGCCAGCAGGCCAGGGGGGAATGAGCAGTTCTTC. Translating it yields CASRPGGNEQFF.

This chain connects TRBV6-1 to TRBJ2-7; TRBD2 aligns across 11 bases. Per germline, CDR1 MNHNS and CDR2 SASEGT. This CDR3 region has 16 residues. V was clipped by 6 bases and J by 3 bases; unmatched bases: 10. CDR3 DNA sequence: TGTGCCAGCAGCCACAATGCCGGGACTAGCGGCTACGAGCAGTACTTC. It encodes CASSHNAGTSGYEQYF.

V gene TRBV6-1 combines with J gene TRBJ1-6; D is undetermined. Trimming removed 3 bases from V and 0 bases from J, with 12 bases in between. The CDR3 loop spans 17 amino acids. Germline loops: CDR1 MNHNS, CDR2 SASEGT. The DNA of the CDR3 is TGTGCCAGCAGTGAGGCTACTTCGAGCTCCTATAATTCACCCCTCCACTTT. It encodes CASSEATSSSYNSPLHF.

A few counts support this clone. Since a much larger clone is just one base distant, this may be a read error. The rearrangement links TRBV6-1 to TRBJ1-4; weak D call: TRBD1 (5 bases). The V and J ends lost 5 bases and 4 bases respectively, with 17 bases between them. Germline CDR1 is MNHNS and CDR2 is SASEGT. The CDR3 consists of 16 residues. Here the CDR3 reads CASSKQGSGYNEKLFF. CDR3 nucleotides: TGTGCCAGCAGTAAGCAGGGTTCGGGGTATAATGAAAAACTGTTTTTT.

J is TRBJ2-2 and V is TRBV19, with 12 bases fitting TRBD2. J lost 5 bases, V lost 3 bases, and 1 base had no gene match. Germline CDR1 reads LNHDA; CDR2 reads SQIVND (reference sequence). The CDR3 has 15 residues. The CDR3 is CASSMGLAGTGELFF. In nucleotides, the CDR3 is TGTGCCAGTAGTATGGGACTAGCGGGTACCGGGGAGCTGTTTTTT. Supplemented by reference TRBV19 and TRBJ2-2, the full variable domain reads DGGITQSPKYLFRKEGQNVTLSCEQNLNHDAMYWYRQDPGQGLRLIYYSQIVNDFQKGDIAEGYSVSREKKESFPLTVTSAQKNPTAFYLCASSMGLAGTGELFFGEGSRLTVL.

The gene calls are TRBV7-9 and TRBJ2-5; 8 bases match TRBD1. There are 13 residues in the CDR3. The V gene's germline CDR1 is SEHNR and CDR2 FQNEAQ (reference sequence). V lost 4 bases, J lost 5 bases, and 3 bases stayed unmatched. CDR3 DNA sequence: TGTGCCAGCAGCTGGACAGGGTTTGAGACCCAGTACTTC. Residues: CASSWTGFETQYF.

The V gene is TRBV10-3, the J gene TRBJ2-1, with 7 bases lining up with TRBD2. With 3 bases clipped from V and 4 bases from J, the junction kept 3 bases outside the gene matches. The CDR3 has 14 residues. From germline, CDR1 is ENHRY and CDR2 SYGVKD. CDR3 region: CAISDQRGYNEQFF. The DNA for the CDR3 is TGTGCCATCAGTGATCAGCGGGGATACAATGAGCAGTTCTTC.

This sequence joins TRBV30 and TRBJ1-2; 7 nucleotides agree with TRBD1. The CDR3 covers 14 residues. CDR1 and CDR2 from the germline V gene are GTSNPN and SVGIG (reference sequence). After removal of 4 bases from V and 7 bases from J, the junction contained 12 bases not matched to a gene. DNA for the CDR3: TGTGCCTGGAAATCCGGGACAGCTATGGTTGGCTACACCTTC. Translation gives CAWKSGTAMVGYTF.

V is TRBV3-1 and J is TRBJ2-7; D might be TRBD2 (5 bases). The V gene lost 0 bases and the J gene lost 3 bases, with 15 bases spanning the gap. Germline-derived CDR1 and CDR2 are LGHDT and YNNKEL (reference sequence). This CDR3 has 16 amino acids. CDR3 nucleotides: TGTGCCAGCAGCCAAGATACAGCGGCAACCGTCTACGAGCAGTACTTC. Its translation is CASSQDTAATVYEQYF.

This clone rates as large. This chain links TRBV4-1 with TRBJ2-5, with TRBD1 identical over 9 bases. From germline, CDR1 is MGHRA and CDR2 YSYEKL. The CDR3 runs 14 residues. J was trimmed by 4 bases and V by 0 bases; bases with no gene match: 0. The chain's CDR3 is CASSQEDRGETQYF. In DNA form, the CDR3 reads TGCGCCAGCAGCCAAGAGGACAGGGGAGAGACCCAGTACTTC.

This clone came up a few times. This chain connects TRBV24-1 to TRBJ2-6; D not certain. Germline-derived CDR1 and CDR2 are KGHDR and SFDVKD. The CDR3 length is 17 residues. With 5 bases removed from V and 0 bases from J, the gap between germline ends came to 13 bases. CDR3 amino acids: CATSGSGRFSGANVLTF. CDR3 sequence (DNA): TGTGCCACCAGTGGGTCAGGCAGATTCTCTGGGGCCAACGTCCTGACTTTC.

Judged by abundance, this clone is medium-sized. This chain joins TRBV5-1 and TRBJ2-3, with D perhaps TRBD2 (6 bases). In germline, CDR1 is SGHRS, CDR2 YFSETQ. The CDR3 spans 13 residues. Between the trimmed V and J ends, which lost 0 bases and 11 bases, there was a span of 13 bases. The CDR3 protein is CASSLGGTDGQYF. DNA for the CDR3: TGCGCCAGCAGCTTGGGCGGGACCGACGGGCAGTATTTT.

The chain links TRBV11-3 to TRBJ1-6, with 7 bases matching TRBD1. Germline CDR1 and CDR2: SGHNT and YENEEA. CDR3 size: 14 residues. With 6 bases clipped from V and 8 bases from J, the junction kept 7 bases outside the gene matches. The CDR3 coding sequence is TGTGCCAGCAGTGAGGGGGCGAGAGATTCACCCCTCCACTTT. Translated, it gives CASSEGARDSPLHF.

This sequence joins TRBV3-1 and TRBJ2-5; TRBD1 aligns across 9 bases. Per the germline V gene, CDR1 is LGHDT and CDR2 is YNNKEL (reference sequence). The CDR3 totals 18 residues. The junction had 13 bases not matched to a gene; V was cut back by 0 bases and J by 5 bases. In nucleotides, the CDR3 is TGTGCCAGCAGCCAAGATTCAGCCGGACAGGGGACGGGGGAGACCCAGTACTTC. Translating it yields CASSQDSAGQGTGETQYF.

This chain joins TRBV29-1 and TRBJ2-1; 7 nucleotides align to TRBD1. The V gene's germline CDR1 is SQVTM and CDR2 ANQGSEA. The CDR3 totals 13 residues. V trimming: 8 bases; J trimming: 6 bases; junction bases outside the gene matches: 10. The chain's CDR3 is CSIKTGPANEQFF. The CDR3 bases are TGCAGCATCAAGACAGGGCCAGCCAATGAGCAGTTCTTC.